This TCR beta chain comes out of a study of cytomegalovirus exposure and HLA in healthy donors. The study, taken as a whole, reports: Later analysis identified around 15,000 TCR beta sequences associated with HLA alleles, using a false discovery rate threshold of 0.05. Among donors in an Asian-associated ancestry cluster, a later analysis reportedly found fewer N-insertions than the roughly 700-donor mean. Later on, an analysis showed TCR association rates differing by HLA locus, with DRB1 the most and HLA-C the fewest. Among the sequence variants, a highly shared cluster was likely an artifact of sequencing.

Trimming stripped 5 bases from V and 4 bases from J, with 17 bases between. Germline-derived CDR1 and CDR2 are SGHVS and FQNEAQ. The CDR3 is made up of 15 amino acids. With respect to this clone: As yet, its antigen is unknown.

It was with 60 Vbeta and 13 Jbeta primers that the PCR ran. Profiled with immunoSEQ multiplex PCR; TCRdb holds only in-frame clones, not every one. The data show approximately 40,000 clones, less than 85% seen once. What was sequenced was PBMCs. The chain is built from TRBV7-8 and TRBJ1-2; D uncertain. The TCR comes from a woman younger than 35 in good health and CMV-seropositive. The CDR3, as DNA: TGTGCCAGCAGCGGGCGGGTGAAGGGAGTCTATGGCTACACCTTC. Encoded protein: CASSGRVKGVYGYTF.